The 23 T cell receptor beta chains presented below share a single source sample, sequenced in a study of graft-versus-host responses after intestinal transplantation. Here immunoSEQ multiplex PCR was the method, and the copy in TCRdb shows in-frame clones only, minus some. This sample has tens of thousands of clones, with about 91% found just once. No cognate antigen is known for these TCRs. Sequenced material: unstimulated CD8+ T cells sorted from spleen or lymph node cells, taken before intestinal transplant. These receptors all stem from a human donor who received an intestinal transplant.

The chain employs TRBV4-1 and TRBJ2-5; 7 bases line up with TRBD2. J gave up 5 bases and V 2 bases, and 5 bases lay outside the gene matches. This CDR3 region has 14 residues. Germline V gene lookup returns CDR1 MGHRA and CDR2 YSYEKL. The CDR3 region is CASSQSSGEETQYF. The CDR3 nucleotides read TGCGCCAGCAGCCAAAGCAGCGGGGAGGAGACCCAGTACTTC.

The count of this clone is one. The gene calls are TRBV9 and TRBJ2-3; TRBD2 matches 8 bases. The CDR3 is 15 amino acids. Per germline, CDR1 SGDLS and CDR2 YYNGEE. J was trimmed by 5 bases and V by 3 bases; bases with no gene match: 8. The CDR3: CASSAHGTSQDTQYF. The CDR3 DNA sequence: TGTGCCAGCAGCGCCCACGGGACTAGTCAAGATACGCAGTATTTT.

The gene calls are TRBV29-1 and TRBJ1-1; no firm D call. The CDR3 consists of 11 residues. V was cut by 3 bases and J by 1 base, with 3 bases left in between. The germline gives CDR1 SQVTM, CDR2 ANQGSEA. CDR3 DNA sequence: TGCAGCGTTGAGCGGAACACTGAAGCTTTCTTT. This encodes CSVERNTEAFF.

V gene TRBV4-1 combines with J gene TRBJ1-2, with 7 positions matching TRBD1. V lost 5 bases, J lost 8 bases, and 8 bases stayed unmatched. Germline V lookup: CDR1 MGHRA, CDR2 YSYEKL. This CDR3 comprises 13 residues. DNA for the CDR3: TGCGCCAGCAGCGAACAGGGGCCTAGAGGCTACACCTTC. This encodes CASSEQGPRGYTF.

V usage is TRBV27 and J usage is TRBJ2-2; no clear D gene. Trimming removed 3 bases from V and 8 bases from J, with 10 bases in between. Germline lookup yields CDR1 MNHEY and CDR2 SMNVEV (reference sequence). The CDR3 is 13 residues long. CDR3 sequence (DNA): TGTGCCAGCAGTTTTCAAATCGGGGGGGAGCTGTTTTTT. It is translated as CASSFQIGGELFF.

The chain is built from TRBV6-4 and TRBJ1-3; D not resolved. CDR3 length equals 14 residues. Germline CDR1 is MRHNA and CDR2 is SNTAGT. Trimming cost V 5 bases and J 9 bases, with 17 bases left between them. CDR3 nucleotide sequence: TGTGCCAGCAGTCCGGGTGCTTCGTCCAGCACCATATATTTT. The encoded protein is CASSPGASSSTIYF.

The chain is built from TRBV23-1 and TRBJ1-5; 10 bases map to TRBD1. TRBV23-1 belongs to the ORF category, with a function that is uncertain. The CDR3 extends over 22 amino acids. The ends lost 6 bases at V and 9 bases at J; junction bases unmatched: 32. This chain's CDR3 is CASRRKTRSGTGENRLPRPQHF. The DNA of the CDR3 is TGCGCCAGCAGACGAAAAACCCGATCCGGGACAGGGGAAAACCGGTTACCAAGGCCCCAGCATTTT.

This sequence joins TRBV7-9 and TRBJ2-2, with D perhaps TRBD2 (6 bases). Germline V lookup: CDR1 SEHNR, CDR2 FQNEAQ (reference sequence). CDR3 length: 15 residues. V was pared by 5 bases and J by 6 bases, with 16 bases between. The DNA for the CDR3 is TGTGCCAGCAGCCCTCCCCTGGGGGGATCCGGGGAGCTGTTTTTT. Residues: CASSPPLGGSGELFF.

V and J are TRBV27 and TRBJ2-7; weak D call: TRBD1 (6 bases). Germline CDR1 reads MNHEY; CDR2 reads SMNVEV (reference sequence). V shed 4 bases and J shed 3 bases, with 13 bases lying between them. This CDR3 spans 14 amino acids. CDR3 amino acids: CASSSGVRGYEQYF. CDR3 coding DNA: TGTGCCAGCAGTTCCGGTGTCAGGGGCTACGAGCAGTACTTC.

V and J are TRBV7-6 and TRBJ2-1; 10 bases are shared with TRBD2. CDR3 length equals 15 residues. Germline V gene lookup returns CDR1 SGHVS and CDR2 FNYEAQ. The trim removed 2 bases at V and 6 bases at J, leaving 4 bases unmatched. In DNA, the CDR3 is TGTGCCAGCAGCTTACAGCGGGGGGGCCGCAATGAGCAGTTCTTC. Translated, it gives CASSLQRGGRNEQFF.

The CDR3 DNA reads TGCGCCAGCAGCTTGAGACGGCGGAGCACAGATACGCAGTATTTT. This translates into CASSLRRRSTDTQYF. This chain connects TRBV5-1 to TRBJ2-3; no definite D call. V was pared by 1 base and J by 0 bases, with 9 bases between. Germline V gene data show CDR1 as SGHRS and CDR2 as YFSETQ. The CDR3 sequence is 15 residues long.

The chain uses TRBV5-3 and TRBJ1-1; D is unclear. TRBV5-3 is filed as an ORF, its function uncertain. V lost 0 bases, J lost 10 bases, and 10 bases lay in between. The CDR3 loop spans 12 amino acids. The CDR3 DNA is TGTGCCAGAAGCTTGGTCTATGGGAGAGCTTTCTTT. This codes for CARSLVYGRAFF.

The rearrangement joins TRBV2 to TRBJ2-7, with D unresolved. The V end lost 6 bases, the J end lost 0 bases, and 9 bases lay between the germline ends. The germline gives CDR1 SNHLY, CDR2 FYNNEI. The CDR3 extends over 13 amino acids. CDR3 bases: TGTGCCAGCAGCGACACCTCCTCCTACGAGCAGTACTTC. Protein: CASSDTSSYEQYF.

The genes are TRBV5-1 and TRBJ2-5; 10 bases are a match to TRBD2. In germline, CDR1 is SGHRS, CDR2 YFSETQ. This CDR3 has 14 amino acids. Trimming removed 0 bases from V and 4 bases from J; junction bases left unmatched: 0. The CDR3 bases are TGCGCCAGCAGCTTGGGACTAGCGGGAGAGACCCAGTACTTC. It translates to CASSLGLAGETQYF. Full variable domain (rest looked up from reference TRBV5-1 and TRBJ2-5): KAGVTQTPRYLIKTRGQQVTLSCSPISGHRSVSWYQQTPGQGLQFLFEYFSETQRNKGNFPGRFSGRQFSNSRSEMNVSTLELGDSALYLCASSLGLAGETQYFGPGTRLLVL.

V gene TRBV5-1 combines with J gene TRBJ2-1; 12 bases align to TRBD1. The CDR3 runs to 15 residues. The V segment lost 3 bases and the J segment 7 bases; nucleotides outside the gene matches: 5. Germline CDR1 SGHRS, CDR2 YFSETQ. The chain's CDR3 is CASSWGTGGVNEQFF. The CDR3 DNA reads TGCGCCAGCAGCTGGGGGACAGGGGGCGTAAATGAGCAGTTCTTC.

The CDR3 protein is CASSQIQRGTTIYEQYF. The CDR3 DNA is TGCGCCAGCAGCCAAATTCAGAGAGGGACTACTATCTACGAGCAGTACTTC. The chain recombines TRBV4-1 with TRBJ2-7; TRBD2 matches at 7 bases. Germline V CDR1 and CDR2: MGHRA, YSYEKL. This CDR3 contains 17 residues. The J segment lost 3 bases and the V segment lost 2 bases, leaving 13 bases of the junction unmatched.

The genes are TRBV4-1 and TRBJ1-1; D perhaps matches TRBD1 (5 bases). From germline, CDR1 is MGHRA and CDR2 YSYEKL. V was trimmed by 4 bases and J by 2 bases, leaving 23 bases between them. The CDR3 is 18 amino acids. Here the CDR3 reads CASSPWYQGSPSNTEAFF. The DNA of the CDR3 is TGCGCCAGCAGCCCCTGGTACCAGGGCTCCCCATCTAACACTGAAGCTTTCTTT.

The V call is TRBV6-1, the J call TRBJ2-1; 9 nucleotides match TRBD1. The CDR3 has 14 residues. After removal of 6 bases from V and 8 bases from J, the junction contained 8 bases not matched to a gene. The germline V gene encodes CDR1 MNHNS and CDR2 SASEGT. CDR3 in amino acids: CASRGQGTWYEQFF. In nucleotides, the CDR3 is TGTGCCAGCAGAGGACAGGGGACTTGGTATGAGCAGTTCTTC.

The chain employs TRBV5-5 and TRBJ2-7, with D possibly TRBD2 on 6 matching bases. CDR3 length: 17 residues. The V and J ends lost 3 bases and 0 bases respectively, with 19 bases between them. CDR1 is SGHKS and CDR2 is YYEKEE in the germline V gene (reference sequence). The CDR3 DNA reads TGTGCCAGCAGCTGGGGGGTGGGGAATTGGGCCTCCTACGAGCAGTACTTC. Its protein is CASSWGVGNWASYEQYF.

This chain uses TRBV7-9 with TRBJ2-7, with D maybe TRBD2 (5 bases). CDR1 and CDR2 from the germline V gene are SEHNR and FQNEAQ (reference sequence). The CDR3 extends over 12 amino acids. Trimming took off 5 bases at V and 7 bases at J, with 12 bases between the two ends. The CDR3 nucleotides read TGTGCCAGCAGCCGATCGGGGTTTGAGCAGTACTTC. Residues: CASSRSGFEQYF.

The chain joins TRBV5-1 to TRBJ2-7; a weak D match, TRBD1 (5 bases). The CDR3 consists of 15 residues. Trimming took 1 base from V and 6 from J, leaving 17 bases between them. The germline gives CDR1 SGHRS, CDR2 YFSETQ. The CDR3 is CASSLSTATWVEQYF. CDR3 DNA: TGCGCCAGCAGCTTGTCGACAGCCACATGGGTCGAGCAGTACTTC.

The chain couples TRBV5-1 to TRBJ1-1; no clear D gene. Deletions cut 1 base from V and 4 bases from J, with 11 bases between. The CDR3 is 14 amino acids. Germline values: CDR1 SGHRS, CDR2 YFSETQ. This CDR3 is CASSLSWGATEAFF. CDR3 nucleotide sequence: TGCGCCAGCAGCTTGTCGTGGGGAGCCACTGAAGCTTTCTTT.

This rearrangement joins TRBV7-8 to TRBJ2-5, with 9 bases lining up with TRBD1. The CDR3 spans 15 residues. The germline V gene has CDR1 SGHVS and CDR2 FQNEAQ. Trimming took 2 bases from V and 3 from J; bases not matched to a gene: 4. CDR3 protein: CASSLPGQGEETQYF. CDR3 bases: TGTGCCAGCAGCTTACCGGGACAGGGAGAAGAGACCCAGTACTTC.